The rows below give T cell receptor beta chains drawn from one sample of a study of Graves' ophthalmopathy and Graves' hyperthyroidism. TCRdb re-called the multiplex PCR reads with MiXCR, one entry per CDR3 protein. The table includes 200,000 to 250,000 distinct CDR3 sequences, about 22% detected once. The source material was peripheral blood. These receptors came from a woman aged 50 to 65 with Graves' ophthalmopathy. The CDR3 runs from the conserved cysteine through the conserved F or W. D genes are given only for firm matches. Only part of the rows carry a size: once, few, many, or a class if the clone is expanded.

J gene | V gene | D gene | clone size | CDR3 DNA | CDR3 protein
TRBJ1-5 | TRBV19 | TRBD1 | many | TGTGCCAGTAGTATACAGGGGGCGGCTCAGCCCCAGCATTTT | CASSIQGAAQPQHF
TRBJ2-7 | TRBV9 | TRBD2 | many | TGTGCCAGCAGTGAACTGACTAGCGGGAGCCTCGAGCAGTACTTC | CASSELTSGSLEQYF
TRBJ1-6 | TRBV5-1 | NA | NA | TGCGCCAGCAGCTTGGAGTATCCGGGACGACCTAATTCACCCCTCCACTTT | CASSLEYPGRPNSPLHF
TRBJ2-5 | TRBV12-3/TRBV12-4 | TRBD2 | few | TGTGCCAGCAGGCCCAAGCGGGAGGGCCTCGTTCGGCAAGAGACCCAGTACTTC | CASRPKREGLVRQETQYF
TRBJ1-1 | TRBV29-1 | NA | many | TGCAGCGTTGAGACAGGCCCGAACACTGAAGCTTTCTTT | CSVETGPNTEAFF
TRBJ1-1 | TRBV28 | NA | NA | TGTGCCAGCAGATCTGACCGCCCCGGGGACTCTGAAGCTTTCTTT | CASRSDRPGDSEAFF
TRBJ2-1 | TRBV7-7 | TRBD1 | NA | TGTGCTAGCAGCTTAGACAGGGGAAACAATGAGCAGTTCTTC | CASSLDRGNNEQFF
TRBJ2-2 | TRBV12-3/TRBV12-4 | NA | NA | TGTGCCAGCACCCCATCCCCGACAGGGAACACCGGGGAGCTGTTTTTT | CASTPSPTGNTGELFF
TRBJ2-7 | TRBV6-2/TRBV6-3 | NA | many | TGTGCCGTTACGGGCAGGGAGGAGCAGTACTTC | CAVTGREEQYF
TRBJ2-2 | TRBV6-5 | TRBD2 | many | TGTGCCAGCAGTTACGCTAGCGGGGTGAACACCGGGGAGCTGTTTTTT | CASSYASGVNTGELFF
TRBJ2-3 | TRBV20-1 | NA | NA | TGCAGTGCTTCCGAAAATACAGGGAGGGTGGGCACAGATACGCAGTATTTT | CSASENTGRVGTDTQYF
TRBJ2-7 | TRBV20-1 | NA | many | TGCAGTGCTAGAGATCTGTCCGAGCAGTACTTC | CSARDLSEQYF
TRBJ2-5 | TRBV18 | NA | many | TGTGCCAGCTCACCCACCACCGACACAGTGCGGTACTTC | CASSPTTDTVRYF
TRBJ2-5 | TRBV6-2/TRBV6-3 | NA | NA | TGTGCCAGCAGTTACGGAAGGAGAGAGACCCAGTACTTC | CASSYGRRETQYF
TRBJ2-2 | TRBV15 | TRBD2 | once | TGTGCCACCAGCAGTGTAGCGGGTAAAAGATCCGGGGAGCTGTTTTTT | CATSSVAGKRSGELFF
TRBJ2-4 | TRBV12-3/TRBV12-4 | TRBD2 | few | TGTGCCAGCAGTCCGGGACTAGCGGGAGAATCCGCCAAAAACACTCAGTACTTC | CASSPGLAGESAKNTQYF
TRBJ2-5 | TRBV12-3/TRBV12-4 | NA | many | TGTGCCAGCAGTTCCTCCCCCGCCCGGGAGACCCAGTGCTTC | CASSSSPARETQCF
TRBJ1-3 | TRBV24-1 | NA | many | TGTGCCACCAGTGATTCGGGACGAGGAAACACCATATATTTT | CATSDSGRGNTIYF
TRBJ2-7 | TRBV29-1 | NA | many | TGCAGCGTGGGACCGGCGTGGAACGAGCAGTACTTC | CSVGPAWNEQYF
TRBJ2-3 | TRBV19 | TRBD2 | NA | TGTGCCTCTACCAGCGGGGTTTCTACAAAGATAACGCAGTATTTT | CASTSGVSTKITQYF
TRBJ1-2 | TRBV19 | NA | NA | TGTGCCAGTAGCCTGATGGGGGCTCAAGACTATGGCTACACCTTC | CASSLMGAQDYGYTF
TRBJ2-5 | TRBV3-1 | NA | few | TGTGCCAGCAGCCAAGTCCTCGGAAAAGGAGGGACCCAGTACTTC | CASSQVLGKGGTQYF
TRBJ2-7 | TRBV28 | TRBD1 | NA | TGTGCCAGCAGTTCCCAGACAGGGGGTGAGCAGTACTTC | CASSSQTGGEQYF
TRBJ2-2 | TRBV7-9 | TRBD1 | NA | TGTGCCAGCAGCAAGCGGACAGGGAACACCGGGGAGCTGTTTTTT | CASSKRTGNTGELFF
TRBJ1-2 | TRBV20-1 | NA | NA | TGCAGTGCTAGAGACACCGGGACGGAAGAACCTAACTATGGCTACACCTTC | CSARDTGTEEPNYGYTF
TRBJ1-1 | TRBV3-1 | NA | many | TGTGCCAGCAGCCAAGCTTGGGGGGGCACTGAAGCTTTCTTT | CASSQAWGGTEAFF
TRBJ2-5 | TRBV20-1 | NA | NA | TGCAGTGCTGTATACAGGGTGCTGGAGGAGACCCAGTACTTC | CSAVYRVLEETQYF
TRBJ2-7 | TRBV28 | NA | many | TGTGCCAGCATGGGTCCAGGCCCGGGCGAGCAGTACTTC | CASMGPGPGEQYF
TRBJ2-7 | TRBV6-1 | TRBD1 | NA | TGTGCCAGCACTACAATAGGACAGGGTCCTTCCGAGCAGTACTTC | CASTTIGQGPSEQYF
TRBJ1-5 | TRBV7-2 | NA | many | TGTGCCAGCAGTCCCCGCAGGGGCGGGCAGCCCCAGCATTTT | CASSPRRGGQPQHF